Following are 29 T cell receptor beta chains from one sample sequenced in a study of cytomegalovirus exposure and HLA in healthy donors. This PCR relied on a set of 60 Vbeta primers and 13 Jbeta primers. Method: immunoSEQ multiplex PCR; TCRdb's copy keeps in-frame clones and lacks some. The data contain 100,000 to 150,000 clones, roughly 83% of them singletons. The sequencing sample was made of PBMCs. The receptors stem from a young man in good health and CMV-seropositive.

CDR3 loop: CAITGTLAGELFF. The CDR3 nucleotides are TGTGCCATCACGGGTACGCTGGCCGGGGAGCTGTTTTTT. The rearrangement links TRBV10-3 to TRBJ2-2, with D hard to call. Germline V gene lookup returns CDR1 ENHRY and CDR2 SYGVKD. This CDR3 has 13 residues. The V and J ends lost 7 bases and 6 bases respectively, with 12 bases between them.

This chain connects TRBV10-2 to TRBJ1-1; D unclear. The V and J ends lost 0 bases and 6 bases respectively, with 5 bases between them. The germline gives CDR1 WSHSY, CDR2 SAAADI. This CDR3 spans 12 amino acids. CDR3 DNA sequence: TGCGCCAGCAGTGAGTCGGGCGCTGAAGCTTTCTTT. Its protein is CASSESGAEAFF.

The chain carries TRBV5-4 and TRBJ2-7; maybe TRBD1 (6 bases). CDR3 length: 13 amino acids. Trimming took off 9 bases at V and 3 bases at J, with 16 bases between the two ends. Germline V lookup: CDR1 SGHNT, CDR2 YYREEE (reference sequence). The CDR3 nucleotides are TGTGCCACCACTACAGGGATTGACTACGAGCAGTACTTC. Translating gives CATTTGIDYEQYF.

This clone was picked up a small number of times. The chain uses TRBV5-6 and TRBJ1-1; perhaps TRBD1 as D (5 bases). There are 15 residues in the CDR3. Germline V lookup: CDR1 SGHDT, CDR2 YYEEEE. Trimming shortened V by 6 bases and J by 3 bases, and 18 bases separated the two germline ends. CDR3 amino acids: CASIRGGEGDTEAFF. For the CDR3, the DNA is TGTGCCAGCATCCGAGGAGGGGAGGGTGACACTGAAGCTTTCTTT.

This rearrangement joins TRBV5-1 to TRBJ1-2; D may be TRBD1 (6 bases). This CDR3 has 14 residues. V was clipped by 4 bases and J by 8 bases, with 18 bases between them. Germline V gene sequence: CDR1 SGHRS, CDR2 YFSETQ. The CDR3 spells CASSLASGVVGYTF. The DNA of the CDR3 is TGCGCCAGCAGCCTAGCCTCAGGGGTCGTCGGCTACACCTTC.

This sequence joins TRBV5-4 and TRBJ2-7; 8 nucleotides agree with TRBD2. The CDR3 contains 14 residues. V lost 6 bases, J lost 10 bases, and 15 bases stayed unmatched. The germline gives CDR1 SGHNT, CDR2 YYREEE (reference sequence). The CDR3 spells CASTPEGLEGEQYF. The CDR3 DNA reads as TGTGCCAGCACCCCAGAGGGACTAGAGGGCGAACAGTACTTC.

The chain uses TRBV21-1 and TRBJ1-2; the D call in the table, TRBD1, was not verified against the DNA. TRBV21-1 is listed as a pseudogene. The CDR3 loop spans 15 amino acids. This CDR3 is CASRIHPDKGHGYTF. The CDR3 DNA is TGTGCCAGCAGGATCCATCCCGATAAGGGGCATGGCTACACCTTC.

The chain recombines TRBV10-3 with TRBJ1-1, with a possible D match to TRBD1 (5 bases). Trimming cost V 2 bases and J 1 base, with 8 bases left between them. Looked up from germline, CDR1 is ENHRY and CDR2 is SYGVKD. The CDR3 sequence is 14 residues long. The CDR3 is CAISEGGKNTEAFF. The DNA for the CDR3 is TGTGCCATCAGTGAGGGGGGGAAGAACACTGAAGCTTTCTTT.

The chain recombines TRBV18 with TRBJ2-2, with D perhaps TRBD1 (5 bases). This CDR3 comprises 15 residues. Germline CDR1 is KGHSH and CDR2 is LQKENI. Trimming left V 3 bases short and J 1 base short, with 9 bases between. CDR3 nucleotide sequence: TGTGCCAGCTCACCTAACCAGGGGAACACCGGGGAGCTGTTTTTT. It is translated as CASSPNQGNTGELFF.

The chain employs TRBV21-1 and TRBJ1-2; TRBD1, the table's D call, lacks a check against the DNA. TRBV21-1 counts as a pseudogene. The CDR3 consists of 15 residues. The chain's CDR3 is CASSKEDRASYGYTF. The CDR3 nucleotides are TGTGCCAGCAGCAAAGAAGACAGGGCCAGCTATGGCTACACCTTC.

The gene calls are TRBV5-8 and TRBJ1-3; D remains unclear. Germline lookup yields CDR1 SGHTS and CDR2 YDEGEE. Between the trimmed V and J ends, which lost 2 bases and 0 bases, there was a span of 6 bases. This CDR3 spans 14 amino acids. The CDR3 nucleotides read TGTGCCAGCAGCTTCAAGAGCTCTGGAAACACCATATATTTT. Translating gives CASSFKSSGNTIYF.

The chain joins TRBV18 to TRBJ2-6; D possibly corresponds to TRBD1 (5 bases). V was pared by 2 bases and J by 3 bases, with 11 bases between. The CDR3 is made up of 16 amino acids. Germline values: CDR1 KGHSH, CDR2 LQKENI. In nucleotides, the CDR3 is TGTGCCAGCTCACCATCGCAGGGTAATGGGGCCAACGTCCTGACTTTC. Amino acids: CASSPSQGNGANVLTF.

J is TRBJ2-7 and V is TRBV9, with D possibly matching TRBD1 (6 bases). CDR3 size: 14 residues. Germline loops: CDR1 SGDLS, CDR2 YYNGEE. The V end lost 0 bases, the J end lost 0 bases, and 7 bases lay between the germline ends. The CDR3 protein is CASSVGTDSYEQYF. For the CDR3, the DNA is TGTGCCAGCAGCGTAGGGACAGACTCCTACGAGCAGTACTTC.

This chain connects TRBV27 to TRBJ2-7, with 7 bases identical to TRBD1. CDR1 MNHEY and CDR2 SMNVEV come from the germline V gene (reference sequence). The trim removed 0 bases at V and 3 bases at J, leaving 8 bases unmatched. The CDR3 runs 16 residues. CDR3: CASSLSGTGVFYEQYF. DNA of the CDR3: TGTGCCAGCAGTTTATCGGGAACAGGGGTCTTCTACGAGCAGTACTTC.

This clone was seen once. The gene calls are TRBV5-6 and TRBJ1-5; D remains ambiguous. V was cut by 1 base and J by 7 bases, with 12 bases left in between. The V gene's germline CDR1 is SGHDT and CDR2 YYEEEE. The CDR3 contains 14 residues. CDR3 sequence (DNA): TGTGCCAGCAGCTTGACACTAAGGAGGCAGCCCCAGCATTTT. Amino acids: CASSLTLRRQPQHF.

The gene calls are TRBV5-4 and TRBJ1-2; 9 nucleotides match TRBD1. The V gene end was trimmed by 4 bases and the J gene end by 5 bases; junction bases not matched to a gene: 6. Germline-derived CDR1 and CDR2 are SGHNT and YYREEE (reference sequence). The CDR3 is 14 residues long. The CDR3 reads CASSIRQGGYGYTF. DNA of the CDR3: TGTGCCAGCAGCATCCGACAGGGGGGGTATGGCTACACCTTC.

This clone was seen only a few times. V is TRBV7-6 and J is TRBJ1-6; a weak D match, TRBD1 (6 bases). Germline-derived CDR1 and CDR2 are SGHVS and FNYEAQ. The V gene lost 5 bases and the J gene lost 6 bases, with 20 bases spanning the gap. This CDR3 is 17 amino acids long. In DNA form, the CDR3 reads TGTGCCAGCAGCCCTCAGGCCGGGGGGGCTACTAATTCACCCCTCCACTTT. Amino acid sequence: CASSPQAGGATNSPLHF. Supplemented by reference TRBV7-6 and TRBJ1-6, the full variable domain reads GAGVSQSPRYKVTKRGQDVALRCDPISGHVSLYWYRQALGQGPEFLTYFNYEAQQDKSGLPNDRFSAERPEGSISTLTIQRTEQRDSAMYRCASSPQAGGATNSPLHFGNGTRLTVT.

The chain couples TRBV9 to TRBJ2-3; D is unclear. Germline V gene data show CDR1 as SGDLS and CDR2 as YYNGEE. This CDR3 has 12 amino acids. The V gene lost 4 bases and the J gene lost 1 base, with 4 bases spanning the gap. This chain's CDR3 is CASSPGTDTQYF. Here the CDR3 DNA reads TGTGCCAGCAGCCCAGGCACAGATACGCAGTATTTT.

The chain is built from TRBV5-4 and TRBJ2-1; 8 nucleotides agree with TRBD2. The J segment lost 5 bases and the V segment lost 3 bases, leaving 7 bases of the junction unmatched. Per the germline V gene, CDR1 is SGHNT and CDR2 is YYREEE (reference sequence). The CDR3 length is 15 residues. The DNA of the CDR3 is TGTGCCAGCAGCTCGACGGGGGGGAGAAACAATGAGCAGTTCTTC. Its protein is CASSSTGGRNNEQFF.

The chain recombines TRBV6-5 with TRBJ2-5; perhaps TRBD2 as D (6 bases). The CDR3 length is 10 residues. V was cut by 8 bases and J by 5 bases, with 6 bases left in between. Germline CDR1 reads MNHEY; CDR2 reads SVGAGI. CDR3 amino acids: CASGRETQYF. The DNA of the CDR3 is TGTGCCAGCGGGAGGGAGACCCAGTACTTC.

J is TRBJ2-3 and V is TRBV19; 7 nucleotides agree with TRBD2. This CDR3 contains 15 residues. V dropped 6 bases and J dropped 5; count of bases not matched to a gene: 11. Germline loops: CDR1 LNHDA, CDR2 SQIVND (reference sequence). The CDR3 region is CASSTSSGGLDTQYF. The CDR3 DNA follows: TGTGCCAGTAGCACCTCTAGCGGTGGTTTAGATACGCAGTATTTT.

This rearrangement joins TRBV29-1 to TRBJ2-7; TRBD1 agrees at 7 bases. The CDR3 is 14 amino acids. After removal of 6 bases from V and 2 bases from J, the junction contained 10 bases not matched to a gene. Per germline, CDR1 SQVTM and CDR2 ANQGSEA. The DNA of the CDR3 is TGCAGCGTCGCTTCCGGACAGGCCGCCTACGAGCAGTACTTC. This encodes CSVASGQAAYEQYF.

The V and J genes are TRBV11-3 and TRBJ2-1; TRBD1 matches 10 bases. V was pared by 1 base and J by 6 bases, with 3 bases of the junction left unmatched. The CDR3 length is 15 residues. CDR1 is SGHNT and CDR2 is YENEEA in the germline V gene. The CDR3 loop is CASSLGTGGSNEQFF. The CDR3 coding sequence is TGTGCCAGCAGCTTAGGGACAGGGGGGAGCAATGAGCAGTTCTTC.

V usage is TRBV10-3 and J usage is TRBJ2-5; TRBD2 is a possible D gene (7 bases). The length of the CDR3 is 15 residues. The germline gives CDR1 ENHRY, CDR2 SYGVKD. The V and J ends lost 0 bases and 2 bases respectively, with 10 bases between them. The CDR3 DNA reads TGTGCCATCAGTGAGTCGGCGGGGGCTCAAGAGACCCAGTACTTC. Its translation: CAISESAGAQETQYF.

The sample holds a few counts of this clone. The rearrangement links TRBV5-6 to TRBJ1-2; D perhaps matches TRBD1 (5 bases). The CDR3 sequence is 12 residues long. From germline, CDR1 is SGHDT and CDR2 YYEEEE. V lost 0 bases to trimming and J lost 10 bases, with 10 bases between them. The CDR3 coding sequence is TGTGCCAGCAGCTTGGGACAGACGGCCTACACCTTC. Protein: CASSLGQTAYTF.

CDR3 in amino acids: CASSSSLAGQETQYF. CDR3 sequence (DNA): TGTGCCAGCAGCTCCTCCCTAGCGGGGCAAGAGACCCAGTACTTC. The rearrangement links TRBV7-9 to TRBJ2-5, with TRBD2 matching 9 bases. There are 15 residues in the CDR3. Germline V gives CDR1 SEHNR, CDR2 FQNEAQ (reference sequence). The V segment lost 4 bases and the J segment 2 bases; nucleotides outside the gene matches: 5.

This rearrangement joins TRBV18 to TRBJ1-1, with D possibly matching TRBD1 (6 bases). The CDR3 length is 13 residues. Trimming stripped 6 bases from V and 5 bases from J, with 13 bases between. Germline CDR1 KGHSH, CDR2 LQKENI. CDR3 loop: CASSRGGHTEAFF. CDR3 DNA: TGTGCCAGCTCGCGGGGGGGGCATACTGAAGCTTTCTTT.

The J gene is TRBJ2-7, the V gene TRBV11-2; D gene unclear. Trimming took off 5 bases at V and 3 bases at J, with 11 bases between the two ends. The CDR3 runs to 13 residues. Germline V gives CDR1 SGHAT, CDR2 FQNNGV. The CDR3 region is CASSLLAIYEQYF. The DNA of the CDR3 is TGTGCCAGCAGCCTTTTGGCAATCTACGAGCAGTACTTC.

The table lists this clone with a few counts. V is TRBV5-1 and J is TRBJ2-3; 9 bases match TRBD1. The germline V gene has CDR1 SGHRS and CDR2 YFSETQ. After removal of 2 bases from V and 1 base from J, the junction contained 2 bases not matched to a gene. The CDR3 runs 15 residues. The CDR3 sequence: CASSFTGGGTDTQYF. CDR3 nucleotides: TGCGCCAGCAGCTTTACAGGGGGCGGCACAGATACGCAGTATTTT. The full variable domain, its missing parts supplied by reference TRBV5-1 and TRBJ2-3, is KAGVTQTPRYLIKTRGQQVTLSCSPISGHRSVSWYQQTPGQGLQFLFEYFSETQRNKGNFPGRFSGRQFSNSRSEMNVSTLELGDSALYLCASSFTGGGTDTQYFGPGTRLTVL.